This T cell receptor (beta chain) was retrieved from a study of regulatory T cells in long-lasting Graves disease. Overall study results and limits: The sample size was small, and this may have reduced accuracy.

This sample's time point: persistent/refractory GD, antithyroid drugs over 5 years with positive TRAb. Construction of the TCR library relied on RNA isolated from PBMCs. V was trimmed by 7 bases and J by 6 bases, leaving 10 bases between them. CDR3 length: 12 residues. In building TCR beta libraries, iRepertoire HTBI primers were used together with Arm-PCR of CDR3 regions. TCRdb re-derived calls from the multiplex PCR reads in MiXCR, one entry per CDR3 protein. The sample records about 660,000 distinct CDR3 sequences, approximately 29% being singletons. Note on this clonotype: Its antigen is unidentified.

The sequencing here drew on peripheral blood mononuclear cells (PBMCs), taken when the disease was refractory, from a patient treated with antithyroid drugs. The source of this sequence is a female donor with Graves disease. The rearrangement links TRBV12-3 or TRBV12-4 to TRBJ1-5, with D tentatively TRBD1 (6 bases). The CDR3 reads CASTEGGQPQHF. The CDR3 DNA follows: TGTGCCAGCACCGAGGGGGGTCAGCCCCAGCATTTT.